The entry below gives a single T cell receptor beta chain sequence along with its context. The antigen it binds to is not known. No much larger clone exists at a distance of one base, and base qualities are not known. The entire amount of isolated RNA was reverse transcribed using the High Capacity cDNA Reverse Transcription Kit, so the sequenced TCRB transcripts were expressed ones. Naive, central memory and regulatory T cell samples underwent deep immunoSEQ sequencing, averaging about 3.57 million total reads per sample. Sorted cells were lysed in RLT buffer and RNA was extracted with DNase-treated RNeasy Micro or Mini kits, depending on cell number. Each cell subset was processed separately to prevent cross-contamination, with patient and healthy donor samples processed together. TCRB sequences were amplified from cDNA with the immunoSEQ multiplex PCR, producing 87-bp fragments spanning the CDR3 region. Sequencing of the amplicons was performed on the Illumina HiSeq platform. From the authors' description of their analysis: PCR bias was computationally corrected using synthetic template baselines, reads within Hamming distance 2 were collapsed, and singletons that could not be merged were discarded. By aligning reads against IMGT, V, D and J genes, CDR3 length, and insertions or deletions at six rearrangement sites were assigned. Within each subset, clonotype counts were normalized to sorted cell number, after which true diversity and Gini coefficients were computed with the tcR R package. The overlap coefficient, calculated on TCRB nucleotide sequences, was used to measure repertoire sharing. Out-of-frame TCRB sequences from naive cells were analyzed to stand in for the pre-selection repertoire. Not all clones reach the TCRdb copy of this immuneACCESS table, which keeps in-frame sequences only. Checked studies attribute under half of the gap to unresolved V genes and leave the rest unexplained. V, J and clone size derive from that table, while D and trimming were established from the DNA sequence. Present in this sample are hundreds of thousands of clones, less than 20% of which were seen just once. Clones ranked in the top ten supply approximately 0.099% of the sample.

Trimming removed 2 bases from V and 8 bases from J, leaving 9 bases between the germline ends. From the cysteine through the phenylalanine, the CDR3 covers 13 amino acids. The only DNA kept is the CDR3, 39 bases in frame from the first base. Per the germline V gene, MDHEN is the CDR1 and SYDVKM is the CDR2. Each donor gave one peripheral blood draw, averaging around 120 mL, which was collected into heparinised tubes. Using a panel that included CD45RO, CCR7, CD25, CD127, CD95 and CD27, naive, central memory, regulatory and stem cell-like memory CD4+ T cells were sorted on a BD FACSAria II. All sorted populations exceeded 95% purity. PBMCs were isolated right away by Lymphoprep density gradient centrifugation and were stained directly, without culture. So that batch effects would be minimized, each experiment stained and sorted samples in pairs, pairing one healthy donor with one patient. The data were obtained in a study of beta chain features in type 1 diabetes listed by TCRdb under 2018. Concerning the study at large: Mean age, gender distribution, total cell number and subset yield were not different between patients and healthy donors. A total of 85 million to 110 million sorted cells were examined across all samples, and RNA yield correlated strongly with the number of cells per subset. In the study, recently diagnosed type 1 diabetes patients and matched healthy donors were compared on the TCRB repertoires of their sorted circulating CD4+ T cell subsets. Naive and central memory subsets were obtained from all 30 or so donors, but regulatory and stem cell-like memory subsets were isolated from only 8 patients and roughly eight healthy donors.

General study outcomes and caveats: Shorter templates might have been favored by PCR, but patient and control samples were amplified and corrected together, so both groups would have been affected equally by any skew. At VDJ recombination sites, patients with type 1 diabetes made fewer insertions and deleted more nucleotides, a pattern implying thymic rearrangement abnormalities. Because small numbers of individuals were included in the HLA sub-analyses, any influence of HLA type on TCRB rearrangement was left unresolved. Type 1 diabetes patients showed a moderate but significant shortening of TCRB CDR3 length in all four CD4+ subsets. Sequencing cDNA rather than genomic DNA could over-represent highly expressing activated cells, although activation and CD3 levels did not differ between groups. The naive, central memory and regulatory TCRB repertoires appeared to resemble one another more closely among patients than among healthy donors.

The rearranged segments are TRBV28 and TRBJ1-4, with the D gene not confidently named. The TCR originated in a man between 18 and 29 years old in good health. The sequencing sample was made of naive CD4+ T cells from blood. The cell subset or site label on this specimen signifies: true naive CD4+ T cells. Here the CDR3 is given as CASSLTGREKLFF. The nucleotides read TGTGCCAGCAGTTTAACGGGCAGGGAAAAACTGTTTTTT.